This T cell receptor beta chain was documented in a study of blood T cell repertoires in COVID-19. Study context: There were acute and convalescent COVID-19 samples, and they came from the United States, Italy and Spain.

It was during active infection that Seattle patients were enrolled and then longitudinally followed. The germline V gene encodes CDR1 LGHNA and CDR2 YSLEER. The CDR3 totals 14 residues. V lost 4 bases to trimming and J lost 6 bases; unmatched junction nucleotides: 3. Sequenced by immunoSEQ multiplex PCR; TCRdb stores in-frame clones only, minus some. Seen here are about 170,000 clones, approximately 90% observed once, and the top ten hold around 5%. Source material: peripheral blood. The chain recombines TRBV4-3 with TRBJ1-6; TRBD1 aligns across 7 bases. The clonotype originates from a man younger than 35 with COVID-19, enrolled during active disease. CDR3 region: CASSLRDSNSPLHF. In DNA form, the CDR3 reads TGCGCCAGCAGCCTCCGGGACAGTAATTCACCCCTCCACTTT.